What follows describes a single TCR beta chain. Its antigen has not been determined. It has no much larger one-base neighbor in the sample; base qualities were not kept. This sample was taken from a study of T cell repertoires in cytomegalovirus infection (dated by TCRdb to between 2018 and 2020). Concerning the study at large: Because public TCR beta signatures pointed to carriage of CMV infection together with the matching HLA type, the HLA type of each donor mattered for the analysis. Results the study describes overall, beyond this receptor: In the ex vivo response, HLA-C-restricted CMV-specific TCR beta clonotypes were dominant, and in two of eight donors the single most frequent clonotype came from this HLA-C-restricted group. In both this cohort and an independent roughly 400-donor cohort, the cumulative frequency of public TCR beta family members distinguished carriers of CMV infection plus the relevant HLA type.

The sequencer was an Illumina HiSeq 1500. TCRdb reran the public reads through fastp at Q25 and MiXCR, keeping productive beta chains. Identical CDR3 proteins give one entry, which carries the most common genes and DNA. The sample contains approximately 500,000 distinct CDR3 sequences, about 17% of them found a single time. Clones ranked in the top ten supply 24% of the sample. From the cysteine up to the phenylalanine, the CDR3 has a length of 15 residues. Only the CDR3 part of the read is kept: 45 bases, read in frame from the first base. At the junction V is shortened by 4 bases and J by 3 bases, with 15 bases in between. CDR1 and CDR2, per the germline V gene (reference sequence), are LNHNV and YYDKDF.

This sequence originates from a human donor in good health (CMV status not recorded). Some clones in this sample may be carry-over from other donors' samples. Sample: CD8+ T cells from PBMCs. Recombination joined TRBV15 with TRBJ1-1, with a tentative D gene TRBD1 over 6 matching bases. The CDR3 sequence is CATSNRQELDTEAFF. In nucleotides, the sequence is TGTGCCACCAGCAATCGACAGGAGTTGGACACTGAAGCTTTCTTT. The variable domain in full, with residues beyond the CDR3 obtained from the reference TRBV15 and TRBJ1-1 genes, is DAMVIQNPRYQVTQFGKPVTLSCSQTLNHNVMYWYQQKSSQAPKLLFHYYDKDFNNEADTPDNFQSRRPNTSFCFLDIRSPGLGDTAMYLCATSNRQELDTEAFFGQGTRLTVV.